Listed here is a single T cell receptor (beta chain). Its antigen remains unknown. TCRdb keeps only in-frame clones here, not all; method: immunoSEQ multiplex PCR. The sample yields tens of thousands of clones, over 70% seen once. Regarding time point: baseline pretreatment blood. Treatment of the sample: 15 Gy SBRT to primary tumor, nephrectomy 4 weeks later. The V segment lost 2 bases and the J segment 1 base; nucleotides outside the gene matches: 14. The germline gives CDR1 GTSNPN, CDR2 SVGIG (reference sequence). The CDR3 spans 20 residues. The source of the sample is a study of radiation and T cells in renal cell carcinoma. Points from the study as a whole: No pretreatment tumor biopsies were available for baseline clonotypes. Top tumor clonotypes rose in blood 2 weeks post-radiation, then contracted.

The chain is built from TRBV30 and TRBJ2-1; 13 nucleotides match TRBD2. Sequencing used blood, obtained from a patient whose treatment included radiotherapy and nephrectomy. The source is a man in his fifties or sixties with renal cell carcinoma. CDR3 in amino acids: CAWSPYTSGLAGVSYNEQFF. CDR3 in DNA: TGTGCCTGGAGTCCCTATACGTCCGGACTAGCGGGAGTTTCCTACAATGAGCAGTTCTTC.